The 11 T cell receptor beta chains below were found in one sample sequenced in a study of cytomegalovirus exposure and HLA in healthy donors. Amplification used 60 Vbeta primers and 13 Jbeta primers. Profiled with immunoSEQ multiplex PCR; TCRdb holds only in-frame clones, not every one. This sample yields tens of thousands of clones, of which 70% to 80% are seen a single time; around 3.2% belongs to the top ten. Sequencing used PBMCs. These receptors all stem from a man aged 50-60 years in good health and CMV-seropositive.

The genes are TRBV6-6 and TRBJ2-2, with D possibly matching TRBD1 (6 bases). Trimming took 0 bases from V and 2 from J, leaving 10 bases between them. Germline V gene data show CDR1 as MNHNY and CDR2 as SVGAGI (reference sequence). The CDR3 is made up of 16 amino acids. The CDR3 reads CASSYSGRGNTGELFF. The CDR3 nucleotides read TGTGCCAGCAGTTACTCAGGCAGGGGTAACACCGGGGAGCTGTTTTTT.

V usage is TRBV11-2 and J usage is TRBJ2-2; D is possibly TRBD1 (5 bases). The ends were cut back, 4 bases at V and 6 bases at J, with 18 bases in the middle. Germline CDR1 reads SGHAT; CDR2 reads FQNNGV. The CDR3 runs to 16 residues. The CDR3 DNA sequence: TGTGCCAGCAGCTCACTTGCAGGACACCAACCCGGGGAGCTGTTTTTT. Translated: CASSSLAGHQPGELFF.

In this sample, this clone turned up once. The chain employs TRBV11-3 and TRBJ2-3; weak D call: TRBD2 (6 bases). Trimming shortened V by 3 bases and J by 2 bases, and 9 bases separated the two germline ends. The CDR3 is made up of 14 amino acids. Per germline, CDR1 SGHNT and CDR2 YENEEA. This CDR3 is CASSLGGVTDTQYF. CDR3 in DNA: TGTGCCAGCAGCTTGGGGGGAGTCACAGATACGCAGTATTTT.

The chain has TRBV18 and TRBJ2-1; TRBD1 agrees at 9 bases. The germline V gene has CDR1 KGHSH and CDR2 LQKENI. The length of the CDR3 is 15 residues. J lost 8 bases, V lost 0 bases, and 5 bases had no gene match. The CDR3 DNA sequence: TGTGCCAGCTCACCACCGACAGGGGGACGGGATGAGCAGTTCTTC. Translated: CASSPPTGGRDEQFF.

This clone was seen more than once but under ten times. The chain carries TRBV30 and TRBJ2-2; weak D call: TRBD2 (6 bases). There are 15 residues in the CDR3. Germline CDR1 GTSNPN, CDR2 SVGIG (reference sequence). V was pared by 3 bases and J by 1 base, with 12 bases between. The CDR3 sequence: CAWRRAGGNTGELFF. CDR3 nucleotide sequence: TGTGCCTGGAGGAGGGCCGGGGGGAACACCGGGGAGCTGTTTTTT.

This clone was seen only a few times. The chain joins TRBV7-9 to TRBJ2-5; D perhaps matches TRBD2 (5 bases). CDR3 length: 17 residues. Trimming pared 2 bases from V and 5 bases from J, leaving 21 bases between. Germline V gene lookup returns CDR1 SEHNR and CDR2 FQNEAQ (reference sequence). The CDR3 spells CASSLLAADRLGETQYF. In DNA, the CDR3 is TGTGCCAGCAGCTTACTAGCTGCGGACCGTCTGGGGGAGACCCAGTACTTC.

The rearrangement links TRBV18 to TRBJ1-4; 8 bases are a match to TRBD1. Germline V CDR1 and CDR2: KGHSH, LQKENI. Trimming at V came to 4 bases and at J to 0 bases, leaving 4 bases not matched to a gene. This CDR3 has 16 residues. CDR3: CASSLDRGATNEKLFF. The CDR3 nucleotides read TGTGCCAGCTCACTAGACAGGGGTGCAACTAATGAAAAACTGTTTTTT.

This clone was seen just once. The chain links TRBV6-5 to TRBJ2-7; no reliable D call. Germline V lookup: CDR1 MNHEY, CDR2 SVGAGI. V lost 2 bases, J lost 6 bases, and 8 bases lay in between. This CDR3 region has 12 residues. The CDR3 here is CASSYARGEQYF. The CDR3 DNA reads as TGTGCCAGCAGTTACGCCAGAGGCGAGCAGTACTTC.

This chain connects TRBV7-9 to TRBJ2-7; 7 bases are shared with TRBD2. Germline V gene lookup returns CDR1 SEHNR and CDR2 FQNEAQ (reference sequence). Trimming took 5 bases from V and 4 from J; bases not matched to a gene: 5. CDR3 length equals 13 residues. CDR3 in amino acids: CASSMSGKYEQYF. The CDR3 DNA reads as TGTGCCAGCAGCATGAGCGGGAAGTACGAGCAGTACTTC.

The V and J genes are TRBV7-2 and TRBJ2-7, with TRBD2 matching 9 bases. Germline V gives CDR1 SGHTA, CDR2 FQGNSA. This CDR3 spans 14 amino acids. The ends lost 5 bases at V and 1 base at J; junction bases unmatched: 3. The CDR3 is CASSPTSGSYEQYF. The CDR3 region has the DNA TGTGCCAGCAGCCCGACTAGCGGTTCCTACGAGCAGTACTTC.

The rearrangement uses TRBV20-1 and TRBJ2-1, with a possible D match to TRBD2 (7 bases). CDR1 is DFQATT and CDR2 is SNEGSKA in the germline V gene (reference sequence). The CDR3 contains 11 residues. For the CDR3, the DNA is TGCAGCGGGGGGCCGGACAATGAGCAGTTCTTC. This codes for CSGGPDNEQFF.